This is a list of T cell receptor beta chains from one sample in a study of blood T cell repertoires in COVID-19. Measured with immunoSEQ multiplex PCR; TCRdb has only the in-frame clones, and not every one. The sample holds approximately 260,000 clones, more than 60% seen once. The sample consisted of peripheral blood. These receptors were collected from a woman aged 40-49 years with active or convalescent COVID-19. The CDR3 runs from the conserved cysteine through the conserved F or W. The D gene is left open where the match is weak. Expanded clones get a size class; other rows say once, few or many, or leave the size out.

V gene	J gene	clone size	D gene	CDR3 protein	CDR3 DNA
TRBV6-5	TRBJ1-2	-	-	CASSNDSGFRGYTF	TGTGCCAGCAGCAATGATTCAGGGTTTCGGGGCTACACCTTC
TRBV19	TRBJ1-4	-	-	CASSIPPGRKLFF	TGTGCCAGTAGTATCCCCCCCGGTCGAAAACTGTTTTTT
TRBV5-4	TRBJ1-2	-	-	CASSLGQNYGYTF	TGTGCCAGCAGCTTGGGGCAGAACTATGGCTACACCTTC
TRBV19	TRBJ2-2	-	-	CASSPVLAIGELFF	TGTGCCAGTAGCCCGGTACTAGCTATCGGGGAGCTGTTTTTT
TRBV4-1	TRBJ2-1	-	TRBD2	CASSQAGLATYNEQFF	TGCGCCAGCAGCCAAGCGGGACTAGCGACCTACAATGAGCAGTTCTTC
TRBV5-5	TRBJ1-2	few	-	CASSLGLYGYTF	TGTGCCAGCAGCTTGGGGCTCTATGGCTACACCTTC
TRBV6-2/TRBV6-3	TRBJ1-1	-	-	CASSYSGTSGGTEAFF	TGTGCCAGCAGTTACTCCGGGACATCCGGAGGCACTGAAGCTTTCTTT
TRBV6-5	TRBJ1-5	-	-	CASSRLAAGQPQHF	TGTGCCAGCAGTCGCCTTGCGGCGGGGCAGCCCCAGCATTTT
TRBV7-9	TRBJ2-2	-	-	CASSLAGQTGELFF	TGTGCCAGCAGCTTAGCGGGCCAAACCGGGGAGCTGTTTTTT
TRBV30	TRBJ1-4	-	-	CAWSPAQGLINEKLFF	TGTGCCTGGAGTCCCGCCCAGGGACTTATTAATGAAAAACTGTTTTTT
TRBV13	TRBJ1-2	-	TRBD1	CASSNRDRVGYTF	TGTGCCAGCAGCAACCGGGACAGGGTTGGCTACACCTTC
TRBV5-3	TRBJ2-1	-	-	CARSTPRGNENNEQFF	TGTGCCAGAAGCACACCCAGGGGAAACGAAAACAATGAGCAGTTCTTC
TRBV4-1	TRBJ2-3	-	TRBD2	CASSPQRASGGRGTDTQYF	TGCGCCAGCAGCCCCCAAAGGGCTAGCGGGGGCCGGGGCACAGATACGCAGTATTTT
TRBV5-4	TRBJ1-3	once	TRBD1	CASSAGGSRNTIYF	TGTGCCAGCAGCGCAGGGGGGAGTCGAAACACCATATATTTT
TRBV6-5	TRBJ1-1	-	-	CASSFVRLGNTEAFF	TGTGCCAGCAGTTTCGTGAGACTGGGGAACACTGAAGCTTTCTTT
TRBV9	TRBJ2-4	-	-	CASSVGRNIQYF	TGTGCCAGCAGCGTAGGGAGAAACATTCAGTACTTC
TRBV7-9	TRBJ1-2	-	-	CASSFGEVGYTF	TGTGCCAGCAGCTTTGGAGAAGTCGGCTACACCTTC
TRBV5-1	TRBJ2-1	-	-	CASSLAPGGGGNNEQFF	TGCGCCAGCAGCTTGGCACCCGGGGGCGGGGGAAACAATGAGCAGTTCTTC
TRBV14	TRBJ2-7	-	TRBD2	CASSQELGLAGSKEQYF	TGTGCCAGCAGCCAAGAGCTGGGACTAGCGGGGTCCAAAGAGCAGTACTTC
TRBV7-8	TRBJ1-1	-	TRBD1	CASSWQGGTEAFF	TGTGCCAGCAGCTGGCAGGGGGGCACTGAAGCTTTCTTT
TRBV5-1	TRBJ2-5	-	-	CASSLVSSGRETQYF	TGCGCCAGCAGCTTGGTGTCCTCGGGGAGAGAGACCCAGTACTTC
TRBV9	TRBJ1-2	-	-	CASSRDTYGYTF	TGTGCCAGCAGCCGGGACACATATGGCTACACCTTC
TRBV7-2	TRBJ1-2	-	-	CASSSSTDSSNGYTF	TGTGCCAGCAGCTCGTCTACCGACAGTTCTAATGGCTACACCTTC
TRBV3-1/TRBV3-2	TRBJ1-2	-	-	CASSPGQGYTF	TGTGCCAGCAGCCCTGGACAGGGCTACACCTTC
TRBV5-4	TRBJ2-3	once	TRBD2	CASSSKGSGGTDTQYF	TGTGCCAGCAGCTCTAAGGGTAGCGGGGGCACAGATACGCAGTATTTT
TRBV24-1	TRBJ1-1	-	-	CATSDFGEEAFF	TGTGCCACCAGTGATTTCGGAGAGGAGGCTTTCTTT
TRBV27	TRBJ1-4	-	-	CASSLSSATNEKLFF	TGTGCCAGCAGTTTATCGAGCGCAACTAATGAAAAACTGTTTTTT
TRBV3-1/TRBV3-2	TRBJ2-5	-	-	CASSQDLQETQYF	TGTGCCAGCAGCCAAGACTTACAAGAGACCCAGTACTTC
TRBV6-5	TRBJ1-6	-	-	CASRGAGTDNSPLHF	TGTGCCAGCCGGGGGGCAGGGACCGATAATTCACCCCTCCACTTT
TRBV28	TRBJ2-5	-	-	CASSLEVSPGRQETQYF	TGTGCCAGCAGTTTAGAGGTATCGCCCGGTAGGCAAGAGACCCAGTACTTC
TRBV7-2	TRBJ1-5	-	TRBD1	CASSFDRVGQPQHF	TGTGCCAGCAGTTTTGACAGGGTGGGTCAGCCCCAGCATTTT
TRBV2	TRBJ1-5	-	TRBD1	CASEGTGGHLLPQHF	TGTGCCAGCGAAGGGACAGGTGGTCATCTTTTGCCCCAGCATTTT
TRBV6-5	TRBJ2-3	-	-	CASSYITDTQYF	TGTGCCAGCAGCTATATCACAGATACGCAGTATTTT
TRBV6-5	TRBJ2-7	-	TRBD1	CASSVGQGPYEQYF	TGTGCCAGCTCTGTGGGACAGGGTCCCTACGAGCAGTACTTC
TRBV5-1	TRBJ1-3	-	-	CASSLAAGSGNTIYF	TGCGCCAGCAGCTTGGCGGCGGGATCTGGAAACACCATATATTTT
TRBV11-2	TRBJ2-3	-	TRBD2	CASSLARGGSDTQYF	TGTGCCAGCAGCTTAGCTCGGGGGGGTTCGGATACGCAGTATTTT
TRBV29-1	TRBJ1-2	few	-	CSVEKGGRYTF	TGCAGCGTTGAAAAGGGAGGGAGGTACACCTTC
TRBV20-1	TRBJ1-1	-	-	CSARIQVGAFF	TGCAGTGCTAGGATACAGGTTGGAGCTTTCTTT
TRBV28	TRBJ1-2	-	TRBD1	CASSIQGSDGYTF	TGTGCCAGCAGTATACAGGGGTCGGATGGCTACACCTTC
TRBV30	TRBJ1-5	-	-	CAWSANRYQPQHF	TGTGCCTGGAGCGCCAACAGGTATCAGCCCCAGCATTTT
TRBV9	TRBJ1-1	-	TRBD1	CASSGGQGKYANTEAFF	TGTGCCAGCAGCGGGGGACAGGGGAAATACGCGAACACTGAAGCTTTCTTT
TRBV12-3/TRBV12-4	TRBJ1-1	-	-	CASSFGGNTEAFF	TGTGCCAGCAGTTTCGGAGGGAACACTGAAGCTTTCTTT
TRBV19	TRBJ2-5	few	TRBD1	CASTPRAGGETQYF	TGTGCCAGTACCCCGCGCGCAGGGGGAGAGACCCAGTACTTC
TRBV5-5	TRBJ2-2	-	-	CASSPRQAGELFF	TGTGCCAGCAGCCCCAGACAGGCCGGGGAGCTGTTTTTT
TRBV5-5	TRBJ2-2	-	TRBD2	CASSLALIAGGQTGELFF	TGTGCCAGCAGCTTGGCCCTTATAGCGGGGGGTCAGACCGGGGAGCTGTTTTTT
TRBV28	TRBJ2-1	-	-	CASSSFRVEFF	TGTGCCAGCAGTTCTTTTCGGGTGGAGTTCTTC
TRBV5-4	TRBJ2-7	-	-	CASSLAPDSYEQYF	TGTGCCAGCAGCTTGGCACCCGACAGCTACGAGCAGTACTTC
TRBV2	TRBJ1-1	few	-	CASSAVGNTEAFF	TGTGCCAGCAGTGCTGTCGGGAACACTGAAGCTTTCTTT
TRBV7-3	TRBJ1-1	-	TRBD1	CASSLSSTGEAFF	TGTGCCAGCAGCTTATCATCGACAGGGGAAGCTTTCTTT
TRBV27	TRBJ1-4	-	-	CASSTSTVNEKLFF	TGTGCCAGCAGCACGTCGACAGTTAATGAAAAACTGTTTTTT
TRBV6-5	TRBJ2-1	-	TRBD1	CASNRQGARGEQFF	TGTGCCAGCAATAGACAGGGGGCGCGCGGTGAGCAGTTCTTC
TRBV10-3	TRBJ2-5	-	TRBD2	CAISLGLAGGETQYF	TGTGCCATCAGCCTAGGACTAGCGGGTGGGGAGACCCAGTACTTC
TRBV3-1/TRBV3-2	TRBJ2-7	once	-	CASSQVRAAYEQYF	TGTGCCAGCAGCCAAGTGAGGGCAGCCTACGAGCAGTACTTC